These T cell receptor beta chains were read from a single sample in a study of shared clonotypes between healthy human individuals. The data were produced by immunoSEQ multiplex PCR, yet TCRdb's version contains in-frame clones alone and is incomplete. Among some 490,000 clones listed, roughly 80% were seen once. Sequencing input: PBMCs. These receptor sequences come from a middle-aged woman in good health. Some clones in this sample may be carry-over from other donors' samples. Both conserved end residues are part of each CDR3. The D gene is left open where the match is weak. Some rows have no size entry. The others give once, few or many, or a class for an expanded clone.

d_gene: .
abundance: .
j_gene: TRBJ1-6
v_gene: TRBV4-2
CDR3nt: TGTGCCAGCAGCCAAGAAATCCTACAGGAACATTCACCCCTCCACTTT
CDR3aa: CASSQEILQEHSPLHF

d_gene: .
abundance: .
j_gene: TRBJ1-5
v_gene: TRBV5-1
CDR3nt: TGCGCCAGCAGCTTGGGGCCGGGGAACAATCAGCCCCAGCATTTT
CDR3aa: CASSLGPGNNQPQHF

d_gene: TRBD1
abundance: .
j_gene: TRBJ2-7
v_gene: TRBV18
CDR3nt: TGTGCCAGCTCACCACGGGTGGGACAGGGTAACTACGAGCAGTACTTC
CDR3aa: CASSPRVGQGNYEQYF

d_gene: TRBD2
abundance: once
j_gene: TRBJ2-3
v_gene: TRBV7-2
CDR3nt: TGTGCCAGCAGCTTCATAGCGGGAGGGAGCACAGATACGCAGTATTTT
CDR3aa: CASSFIAGGSTDTQYF

d_gene: .
abundance: .
j_gene: TRBJ1-6
v_gene: TRBV6-5
CDR3nt: TGTGTCAGCGGAGAGAGGGAGAATTCACCCCTCCACTTT
CDR3aa: CVSGERENSPLHF

d_gene: .
abundance: .
j_gene: TRBJ2-1
v_gene: TRBV9
CDR3nt: TGTGCCAGCAGCGGTGGTAAAGGCTATGAGCAGTTCTTC
CDR3aa: CASSGGKGYEQFF

d_gene: TRBD1
abundance: .
j_gene: TRBJ2-7
v_gene: TRBV10-2
CDR3nt: TGCGCCAGCAGTGAACAGGGGACGGTCTACGAGCAGTACTTC
CDR3aa: CASSEQGTVYEQYF

d_gene: TRBD1
abundance: many
j_gene: TRBJ2-7
v_gene: TRBV2
CDR3nt: TGTGCCAGCAGTGTTTCAGGGGGTTCCTACGAGCAGTACTTC
CDR3aa: CASSVSGGSYEQYF

d_gene: .
abundance: few
j_gene: TRBJ2-2
v_gene: TRBV28
CDR3nt: TGTGCCAGCAGTTTATTAAGGGTCACCGGGGAGCTGTTTTTT
CDR3aa: CASSLLRVTGELFF

d_gene: .
abundance: once
j_gene: TRBJ1-4
v_gene: TRBV7-8
CDR3nt: TGTGCCAGCAGCCCACATGAGGCTAATGAAAAACTGTTTTTT
CDR3aa: CASSPHEANEKLFF

d_gene: TRBD1
abundance: once
j_gene: TRBJ2-7
v_gene: TRBV29-1
CDR3nt: TGCAGCGTTAGGGGGGCAGGGGGCACCTACGAGCAGTACTTC
CDR3aa: CSVRGAGGTYEQYF

d_gene: .
abundance: .
j_gene: TRBJ2-7
v_gene: TRBV2
CDR3nt: TGTGCCAGCAGTGGACTTGGTTACGAGCAGTACTTC
CDR3aa: CASSGLGYEQYF

d_gene: .
abundance: .
j_gene: TRBJ2-7
v_gene: TRBV5-1
CDR3nt: TGCGCCAGCAGCTTGGGCGGGGGCTCGGGCGAGCAGTACTTC
CDR3aa: CASSLGGGSGEQYF

d_gene: .
abundance: .
j_gene: TRBJ1-2
v_gene: TRBV6-4
CDR3nt: TGTGCCAGCAGGGACAGCAAAATCGGGGGCTACACCTTC
CDR3aa: CASRDSKIGGYTF

d_gene: .
abundance: .
j_gene: TRBJ2-7
v_gene: TRBV27
CDR3nt: TGTGCCAGCAGTCAACCAGCCTCCTACGAGCAGTACTTC
CDR3aa: CASSQPASYEQYF

d_gene: .
abundance: many
j_gene: TRBJ1-5
v_gene: TRBV7-9
CDR3nt: TGTGCCAGCAGCTCGATGGGGACATATAGCAATCAGCCCCAGCATTTT
CDR3aa: CASSSMGTYSNQPQHF

d_gene: .
abundance: once
j_gene: TRBJ2-2
v_gene: TRBV28
CDR3nt: TGTGCCAGCACTGACAAGGGCTTCTCCGGGGAGCTGTTTTTT
CDR3aa: CASTDKGFSGELFF

d_gene: TRBD1
abundance: .
j_gene: TRBJ1-6
v_gene: TRBV28
CDR3nt: TGTGCCAGCAGTTCGGACAGGCATTCACCCCTCCACTTT
CDR3aa: CASSSDRHSPLHF

d_gene: .
abundance: .
j_gene: TRBJ2-2
v_gene: TRBV9
CDR3nt: TGTGCCAGCAGCGTGGAACAGAACACCGGGGAGCTGTTTTTT
CDR3aa: CASSVEQNTGELFF

d_gene: TRBD1
abundance: few
j_gene: TRBJ2-5
v_gene: TRBV7-9
CDR3nt: TGTGCCAGCAGCCCCCGGACAGGGGGATATGGGAAAGAGACCCAGTACTTC
CDR3aa: CASSPRTGGYGKETQYF

d_gene: .
abundance: .
j_gene: TRBJ2-6
v_gene: TRBV4-2
CDR3nt: TGTGCCAGCAGCCAAGTTCAGGCAGCCTCTGGGGCCAACGTCCTGACTTTC
CDR3aa: CASSQVQAASGANVLTF

d_gene: .
abundance: .
j_gene: TRBJ2-3
v_gene: TRBV7-3
CDR3nt: TGTGCCAGCAGCCCAACTCTTTATTCCACAGATACGCAGTATTTT
CDR3aa: CASSPTLYSTDTQYF

d_gene: .
abundance: many
j_gene: TRBJ2-2
v_gene: TRBV5-1
CDR3nt: TGCGCCAGCAGCCCTGTTCCCGGGGAGCTGTTTTTT
CDR3aa: CASSPVPGELFF

d_gene: TRBD1
abundance: .
j_gene: TRBJ2-1
v_gene: TRBV19
CDR3nt: TGTGCCAGTACCGAGACAGGGGTCTCCCACAATGAGCAGTTCTTC
CDR3aa: CASTETGVSHNEQFF

d_gene: TRBD2
abundance: .
j_gene: TRBJ2-3
v_gene: TRBV28
CDR3nt: TGTGCCAGCAGTTTAGACATTAGCGGGCGTAATCCCGAGCTGACAGATACGCAGTATTTT
CDR3aa: CASSLDISGRNPELTDTQYF

d_gene: TRBD2
abundance: .
j_gene: TRBJ2-5
v_gene: TRBV7-2
CDR3nt: TGTGCCAGCAGCCTAGCGGAGACTATTGAGACCCAGTACTTC
CDR3aa: CASSLAETIETQYF

d_gene: .
abundance: .
j_gene: TRBJ2-3
v_gene: TRBV7-3
CDR3nt: TGTGCCAGCAGCTTGAGGCCGAACACAGATACGCAGTATTTT
CDR3aa: CASSLRPNTDTQYF

d_gene: .
abundance: .
j_gene: TRBJ2-1
v_gene: TRBV19
CDR3nt: TGTGCCAGTAGTGCTACTAGCCCTTACAATGAGCAGTTCTTC
CDR3aa: CASSATSPYNEQFF

d_gene: TRBD2
abundance: .
j_gene: TRBJ2-2
v_gene: TRBV29-1
CDR3nt: TGCAGCGTAGCGGGGTTTTCGGGCGGGGGGGTTTTCGTTCCCCCTCCCTACACCGGGGAGCTGTTTTTT
CDR3aa: CSVAGFSGGGVFVPPPYTGELFF

d_gene: TRBD1
abundance: .
j_gene: TRBJ1-4
v_gene: TRBV7-9
CDR3nt: TGTGCCAGCAGCGAAAACAGGGGAGGTAATGAAAAACTGTTTTTT
CDR3aa: CASSENRGGNEKLFF

d_gene: .
abundance: .
j_gene: TRBJ2-1
v_gene: TRBV5-1
CDR3nt: TGCGCCAGCAGCTTGGCCGGAGGGGCTACATACAATGAGCAGTTCTTC
CDR3aa: CASSLAGGATYNEQFF

d_gene: TRBD1
abundance: .
j_gene: TRBJ1-5
v_gene: TRBV28
CDR3nt: TGTGCCAGCGGGGGGGACAGGGGCGGCAATCAGCCCCAGCATTTT
CDR3aa: CASGGDRGGNQPQHF

d_gene: .
abundance: .
j_gene: TRBJ2-7
v_gene: TRBV11-2
CDR3nt: TGTGCCAGCTGGCCGGGACCGCCTACCTACGAGCAGTACTTC
CDR3aa: CASWPGPPTYEQYF

d_gene: TRBD1
abundance: .
j_gene: TRBJ2-7
v_gene: TRBV28
CDR3nt: TGTGCCAGCAGGACGGGACAGCTAAACTACGAGCAGTACTTC
CDR3aa: CASRTGQLNYEQYF

d_gene: .
abundance: .
j_gene: TRBJ1-2
v_gene: TRBV28
CDR3nt: TGTGCCACCTCGGAGCTGAGGGCGAATAACTATGGCTACACCTTC
CDR3aa: CATSELRANNYGYTF

d_gene: TRBD2
abundance: .
j_gene: TRBJ2-1
v_gene: TRBV9
CDR3nt: TGTGCCAGCAGCACGCGTAGCGGGAGCCTATACAATGAGCAGTTCTTC
CDR3aa: CASSTRSGSLYNEQFF

d_gene: .
abundance: many
j_gene: TRBJ1-5
v_gene: TRBV5-4
CDR3nt: TGTGCCAGCAGCTACTCTAAGGACTTTCAGACCCATCAGCCCCAGCATTTT
CDR3aa: CASSYSKDFQTHQPQHF

d_gene: TRBD2
abundance: once
j_gene: TRBJ2-2
v_gene: TRBV28
CDR3nt: TGTGCCAGCAGTACCGGGACTAGATTTGGAGTGGATACCGGGGAGCTGTTTTTT
CDR3aa: CASSTGTRFGVDTGELFF

d_gene: .
abundance: few
j_gene: TRBJ2-3
v_gene: TRBV21-1
CDR3nt: TGTGCCAGCAGCAGCGCCTCTGAACGGGAGGAAACAGATACGCAGTATTTT
CDR3aa: CASSSASEREETDTQYF

d_gene: TRBD2
abundance: few
j_gene: TRBJ2-1
v_gene: TRBV11-2
CDR3nt: TGTGCCAGCAGCTTAGAGTCTAGCGGGAGGCTATACTACAATGAGCAGTTCTTC
CDR3aa: CASSLESSGRLYYNEQFF

d_gene: TRBD1
abundance: once
j_gene: TRBJ2-3
v_gene: TRBV19
CDR3nt: TGTGCCAGTAGTAGAGACAGGGGCGCAGATACGCAGTATTTT
CDR3aa: CASSRDRGADTQYF

d_gene: TRBD2
abundance: .
j_gene: TRBJ2-2
v_gene: TRBV5-1
CDR3nt: TGCGCCAGCAGCTTACCCCTAGCGGGAGGGACCGGGGAGCTGTTTTTT
CDR3aa: CASSLPLAGGTGELFF

d_gene: .
abundance: .
j_gene: TRBJ2-1
v_gene: TRBV5-8
CDR3nt: TGTGCCAGCAGCTTGGTAGGGGCCCTCTACAATGAGCAGTTCTTC
CDR3aa: CASSLVGALYNEQFF

d_gene: TRBD1
abundance: .
j_gene: TRBJ1-5
v_gene: TRBV6-6
CDR3nt: TGTGCCAGCAGGGACAGGGTTGATCAGCCCCAGCATTTT
CDR3aa: CASRDRVDQPQHF

d_gene: .
abundance: .
j_gene: TRBJ2-7
v_gene: TRBV28
CDR3nt: TGTGCCAGCAGTTTATTTCGGGGGTCTAATTTCGAATTGGAGAGCTACGAGCAGTACTTC
CDR3aa: CASSLFRGSNFELESYEQYF

d_gene: .
abundance: once
j_gene: TRBJ2-5
v_gene: TRBV28
CDR3nt: TGTGCCAGCAGTTTTGGAGAGATTGAGACCCAGTACTTC
CDR3aa: CASSFGEIETQYF

d_gene: .
abundance: .
j_gene: TRBJ2-3
v_gene: TRBV27
CDR3nt: TGTGCCAGCAGGACTACCGGCACAGATACGCAGTATTTT
CDR3aa: CASRTTGTDTQYF

d_gene: .
abundance: many
j_gene: TRBJ1-4
v_gene: TRBV7-9
CDR3nt: TGTGCCAGCAGCTCCGGGGCTAATGAAAAACTGTTTTTT
CDR3aa: CASSSGANEKLFF

d_gene: TRBD2
abundance: .
j_gene: TRBJ2-1
v_gene: TRBV6-1
CDR3nt: TGTGCCAGCAGTTCCAGCGGGAGGTACAATGAGCAGTTCTTC
CDR3aa: CASSSSGRYNEQFF

d_gene: TRBD2
abundance: .
j_gene: TRBJ2-3
v_gene: TRBV5-1
CDR3nt: TGCGCCAGCAGCTTGAGACTAGCGGGATCCACAGATACGCAGTATTTT
CDR3aa: CASSLRLAGSTDTQYF

d_gene: .
abundance: .
j_gene: TRBJ2-1
v_gene: TRBV4-2
CDR3nt: TGTGCCAGCAGCCAAGATAAGGACCCCTACAATGAGCAGTTCTTC
CDR3aa: CASSQDKDPYNEQFF

d_gene: .
abundance: .
j_gene: TRBJ1-3
v_gene: TRBV28
CDR3nt: TGTGCCAGCAGTTTGGGAGGTCCTGGAAACACCATATATTTT
CDR3aa: CASSLGGPGNTIYF

d_gene: .
abundance: .
j_gene: TRBJ1-3
v_gene: TRBV7-2
CDR3nt: TGTGCCAGCAGCTCAGTCAACTCTGGAAACACCATATATTTT
CDR3aa: CASSSVNSGNTIYF

d_gene: .
abundance: .
j_gene: TRBJ2-1
v_gene: TRBV7-9
CDR3nt: TGTGCCAGCAGCTTAGGGCTCCGCCTTCAAGGGTTCAATGAGCAGTTCTTC
CDR3aa: CASSLGLRLQGFNEQFF

d_gene: TRBD1
abundance: .
j_gene: TRBJ2-7
v_gene: TRBV9
CDR3nt: TGTGCCAGCAGCGTAGCACAGGGGGGCTACGAGCAGTACTTC
CDR3aa: CASSVAQGGYEQYF

d_gene: .
abundance: .
j_gene: TRBJ2-5
v_gene: TRBV25-1
CDR3nt: TGTGCCAGCAGTGGGGGTCAAGAGACCCAGTACTTC
CDR3aa: CASSGGQETQYF

d_gene: .
abundance: .
j_gene: TRBJ2-3
v_gene: TRBV27
CDR3nt: TGTGCCAGCAGTTTTGAAAGGGGGATTGGCACAGATACGCAGTATTTT
CDR3aa: CASSFERGIGTDTQYF

d_gene: TRBD2
abundance: .
j_gene: TRBJ2-3
v_gene: TRBV7-2
CDR3nt: TGTGCCAGCAGCTCCCAAGCGGGACTCAGCACAGATACGCAGTATTTT
CDR3aa: CASSSQAGLSTDTQYF

d_gene: .
abundance: .
j_gene: TRBJ2-7
v_gene: TRBV5-4
CDR3nt: TGTGCCAGCAGCTTGGGGGGGGCCGGGACGGCCTACGAGCAGTACTTC
CDR3aa: CASSLGGAGTAYEQYF